The sequence of this T cell receptor (beta chain) was determined in a study of cytomegalovirus exposure and HLA in healthy donors. The CDR3 is 13 amino acids. Trimming removed 5 bases at V and 7 bases at J, with 12 bases between. The germline CDR1 and CDR2 sequences are SGDLS and YYNGEE. The primer mix had 60 Vbeta and 13 Jbeta primers. Generated by immunoSEQ multiplex PCR, the TCRdb table keeps only in-frame clones and is missing some. The repertoire includes about 76,000 clones, around 80% of them detected once, and 9.5% to 13% sits in the top ten. The chain employs TRBV9 and TRBJ2-2; D remains unclear. The sample consisted of PBMCs. The clonotype was recovered from a male donor in good health and CMV-seropositive. CDR3 bases: TGTGCCAGCAGTGAGTCGGTCCGCGGGGAGCTGTTTTTT. The encoded protein is CASSESVRGELFF.